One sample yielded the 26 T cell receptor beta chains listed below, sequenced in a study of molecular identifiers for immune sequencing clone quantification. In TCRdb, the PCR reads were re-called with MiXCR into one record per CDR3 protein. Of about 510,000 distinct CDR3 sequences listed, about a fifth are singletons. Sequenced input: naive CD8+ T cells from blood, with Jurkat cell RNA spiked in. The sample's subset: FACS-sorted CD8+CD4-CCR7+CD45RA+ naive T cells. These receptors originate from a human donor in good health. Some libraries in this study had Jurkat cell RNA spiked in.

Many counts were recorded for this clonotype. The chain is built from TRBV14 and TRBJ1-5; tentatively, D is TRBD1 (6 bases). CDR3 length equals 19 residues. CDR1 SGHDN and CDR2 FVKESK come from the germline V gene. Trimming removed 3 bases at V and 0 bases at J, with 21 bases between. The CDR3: CASSHPRGNLRFSNQPQHF. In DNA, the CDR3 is TGTGCCAGCAGCCACCCCAGGGGAAACTTAAGGTTTAGCAATCAGCCCCAGCATTTT.

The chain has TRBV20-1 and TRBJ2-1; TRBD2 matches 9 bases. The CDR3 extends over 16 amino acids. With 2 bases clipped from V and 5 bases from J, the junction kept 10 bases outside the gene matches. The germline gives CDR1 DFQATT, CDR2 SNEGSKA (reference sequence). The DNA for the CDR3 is TGCAGTGCTAGACCCCCCCCGGGACTAGCCAACAATGAGCAGTTCTTC. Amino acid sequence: CSARPPPGLANNEQFF.

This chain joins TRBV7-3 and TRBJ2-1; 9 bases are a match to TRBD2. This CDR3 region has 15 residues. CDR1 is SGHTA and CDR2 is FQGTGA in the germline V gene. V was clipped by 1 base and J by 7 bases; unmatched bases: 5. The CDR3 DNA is TGTGCCAGCAGCTTAAAGCGGGAGGTGGTAAATGAGCAGTTCTTC. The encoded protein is CASSLKREVVNEQFF.

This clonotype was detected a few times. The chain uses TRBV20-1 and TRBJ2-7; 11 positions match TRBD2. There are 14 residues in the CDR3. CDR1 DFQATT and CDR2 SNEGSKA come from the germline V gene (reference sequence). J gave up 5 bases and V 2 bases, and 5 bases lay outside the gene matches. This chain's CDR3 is CSARNLAGGHEQYF. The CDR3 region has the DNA TGCAGTGCTAGAAATCTAGCGGGGGGCCACGAGCAGTACTTC.

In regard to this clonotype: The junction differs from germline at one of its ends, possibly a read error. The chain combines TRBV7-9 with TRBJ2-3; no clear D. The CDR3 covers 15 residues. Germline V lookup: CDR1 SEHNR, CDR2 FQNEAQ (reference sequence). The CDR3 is CASSNLVDSTDAQYF. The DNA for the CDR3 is TGTGCCAGCAGCAATCTGGTAGATAGCACAGATGCGCAGTATTTT.

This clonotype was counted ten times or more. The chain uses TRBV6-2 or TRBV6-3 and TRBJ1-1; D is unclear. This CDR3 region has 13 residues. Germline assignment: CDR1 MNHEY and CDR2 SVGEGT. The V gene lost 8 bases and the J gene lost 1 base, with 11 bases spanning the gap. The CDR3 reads CASQMGRNTEAFF. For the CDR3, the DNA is TGTGCCAGCCAAATGGGCCGGAACACTGAAGCTTTCTTT.

The CDR3 bases are TGTGCCCTGGGACAGGGGGCGTACGAGCAGTACTTC. Protein: CALGQGAYEQYF. V gene TRBV30 combines with J gene TRBJ2-7; 12 bases are a match to TRBD1. The ends lost 8 bases at V and 4 bases at J; junction bases unmatched: 3. CDR1 and CDR2 (germline): GTSNPN, SVGIG (reference sequence). The CDR3 runs 12 residues.

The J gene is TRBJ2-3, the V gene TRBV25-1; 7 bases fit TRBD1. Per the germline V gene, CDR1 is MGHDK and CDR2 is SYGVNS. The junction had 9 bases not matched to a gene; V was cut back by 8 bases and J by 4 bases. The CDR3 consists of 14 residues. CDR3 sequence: CASGRLGGPDTQYF. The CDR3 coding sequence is TGTGCCAGCGGCCGTTTAGGGGGCCCAGATACGCAGTATTTT.

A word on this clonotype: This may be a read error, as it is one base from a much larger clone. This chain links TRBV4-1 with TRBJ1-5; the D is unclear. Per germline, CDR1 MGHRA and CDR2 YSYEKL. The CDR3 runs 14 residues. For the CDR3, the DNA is TGCACCAGCAGCTATACAGTAAGGCTTCAGCCCCAGCATTTT. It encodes CTSSYTVRLQPQHF.

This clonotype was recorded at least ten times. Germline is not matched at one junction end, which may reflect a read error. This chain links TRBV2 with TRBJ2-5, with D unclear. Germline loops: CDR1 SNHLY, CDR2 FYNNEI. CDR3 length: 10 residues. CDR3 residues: CASSEETQYF. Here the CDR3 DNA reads TGCGCCAGCAGTGAAGAGACCCAGTACTTC.

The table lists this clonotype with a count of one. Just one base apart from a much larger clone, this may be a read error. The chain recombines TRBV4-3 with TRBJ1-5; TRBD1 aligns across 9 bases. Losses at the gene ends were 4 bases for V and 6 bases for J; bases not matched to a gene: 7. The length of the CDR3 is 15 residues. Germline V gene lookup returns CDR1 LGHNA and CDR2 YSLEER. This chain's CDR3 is CASSPGTGPGQPQHF. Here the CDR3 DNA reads TGCGCCAGCAGCCCCGGGACAGGGCCGGGTCAGCCCCAGCATTTT.

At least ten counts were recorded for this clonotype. CDR3 nucleotides: TGCAGTGCTAGAGAGCTAGCGGGGTACTACGAGCAGTACTTC. Translating gives CSARELAGYYEQYF. The chain uses TRBV20-1 and TRBJ2-7; 9 bases fit TRBD2. CDR1 DFQATT and CDR2 SNEGSKA come from the germline V gene (reference sequence). CDR3 length: 14 amino acids. The trim removed 0 bases at V and 3 bases at J, leaving 3 bases unmatched.

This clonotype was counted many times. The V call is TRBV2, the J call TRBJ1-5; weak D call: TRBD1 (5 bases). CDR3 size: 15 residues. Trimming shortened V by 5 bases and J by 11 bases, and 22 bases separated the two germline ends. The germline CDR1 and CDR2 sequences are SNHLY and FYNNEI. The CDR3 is CASSRQLDSRATQHF. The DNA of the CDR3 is TGTGCCAGCAGTCGGCAGCTCGACAGCCGGGCGACCCAGCATTTT.

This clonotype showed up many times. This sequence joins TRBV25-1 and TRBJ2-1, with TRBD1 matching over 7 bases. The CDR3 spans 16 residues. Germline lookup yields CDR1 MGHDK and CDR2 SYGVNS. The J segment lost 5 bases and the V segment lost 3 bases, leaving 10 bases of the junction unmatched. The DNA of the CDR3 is TGTGCCAGCAGTGAGCAATTAGGTAGGGGGCACAATGAGCAGTTCTTC. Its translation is CASSEQLGRGHNEQFF.

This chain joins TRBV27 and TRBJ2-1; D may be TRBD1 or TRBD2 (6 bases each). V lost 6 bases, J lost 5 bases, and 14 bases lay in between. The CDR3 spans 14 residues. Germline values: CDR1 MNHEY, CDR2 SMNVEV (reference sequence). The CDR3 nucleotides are TGTGCCAGCAGAACTGGGGGGCGAAACAATGAGCAGTTCTTC. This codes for CASRTGGRNNEQFF.

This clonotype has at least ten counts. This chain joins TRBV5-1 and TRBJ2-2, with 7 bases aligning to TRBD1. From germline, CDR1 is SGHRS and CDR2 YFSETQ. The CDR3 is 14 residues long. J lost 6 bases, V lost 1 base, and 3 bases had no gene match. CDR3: CASSLTGDPGELFF. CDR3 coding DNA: TGCGCCAGCAGCTTGACAGGGGATCCCGGGGAGCTGTTTTTT.

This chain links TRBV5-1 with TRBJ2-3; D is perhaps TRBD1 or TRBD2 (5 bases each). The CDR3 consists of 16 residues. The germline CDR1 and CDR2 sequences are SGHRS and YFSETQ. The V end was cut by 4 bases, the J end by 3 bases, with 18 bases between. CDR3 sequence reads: CASSGGEGWWTDTQYF. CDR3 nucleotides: TGCGCCAGCAGCGGGGGAGAGGGATGGTGGACAGATACGCAGTATTTT.

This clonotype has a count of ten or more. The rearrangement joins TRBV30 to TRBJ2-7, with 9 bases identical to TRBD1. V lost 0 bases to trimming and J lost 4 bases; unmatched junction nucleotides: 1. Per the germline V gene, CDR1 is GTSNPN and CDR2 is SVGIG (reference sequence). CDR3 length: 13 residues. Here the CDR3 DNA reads TGTGCCTGGAGTGTCGGGACAGGGTACGAGCAGTACTTC. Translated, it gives CAWSVGTGYEQYF.

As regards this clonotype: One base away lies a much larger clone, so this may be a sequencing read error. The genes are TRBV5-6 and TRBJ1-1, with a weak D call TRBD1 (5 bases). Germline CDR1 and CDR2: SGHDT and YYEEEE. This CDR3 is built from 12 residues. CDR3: CASSLTDTKAFF. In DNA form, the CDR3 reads TGTGCCAGCAGCTTGACGGACACTAAAGCTTTCTTT.

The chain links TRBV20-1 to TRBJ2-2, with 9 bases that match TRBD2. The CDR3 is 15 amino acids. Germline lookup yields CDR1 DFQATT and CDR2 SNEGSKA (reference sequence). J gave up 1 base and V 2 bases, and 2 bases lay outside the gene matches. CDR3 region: CSARISGGNTGELFF. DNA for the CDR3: TGCAGTGCTAGAATTAGCGGGGGGAACACCGGGGAGCTGTTTTTT.

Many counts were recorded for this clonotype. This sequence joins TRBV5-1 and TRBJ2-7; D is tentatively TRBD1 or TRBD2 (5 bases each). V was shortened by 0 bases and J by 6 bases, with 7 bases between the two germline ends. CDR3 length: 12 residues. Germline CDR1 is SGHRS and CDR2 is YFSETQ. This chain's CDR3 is CASSLAGTEQYF. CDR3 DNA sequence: TGCGCCAGCAGCTTGGCGGGGACCGAGCAGTACTTC.

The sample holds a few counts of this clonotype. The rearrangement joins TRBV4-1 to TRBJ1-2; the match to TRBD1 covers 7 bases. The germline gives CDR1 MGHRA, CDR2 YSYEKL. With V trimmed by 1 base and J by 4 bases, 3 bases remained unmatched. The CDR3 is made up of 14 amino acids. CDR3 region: CASSQVGGGYGYTF. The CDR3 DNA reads TGCGCCAGCAGCCAAGTAGGGGGCGGCTATGGCTACACCTTC.

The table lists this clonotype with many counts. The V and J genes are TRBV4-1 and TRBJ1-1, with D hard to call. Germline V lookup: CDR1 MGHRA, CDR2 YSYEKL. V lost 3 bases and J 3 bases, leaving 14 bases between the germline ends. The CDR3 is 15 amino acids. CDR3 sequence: CASSHGDLLHTEAFF. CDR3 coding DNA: TGCGCCAGCAGCCATGGAGACCTGCTTCACACTGAAGCTTTCTTT.

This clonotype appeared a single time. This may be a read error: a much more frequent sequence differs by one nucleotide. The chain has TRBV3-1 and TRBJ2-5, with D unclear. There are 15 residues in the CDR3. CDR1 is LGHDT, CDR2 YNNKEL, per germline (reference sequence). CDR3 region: CASSPEALYQETPYF. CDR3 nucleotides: TGTGCCAGCAGCCCCGAGGCACTATACCAAGAGACCCCGTACTTC.

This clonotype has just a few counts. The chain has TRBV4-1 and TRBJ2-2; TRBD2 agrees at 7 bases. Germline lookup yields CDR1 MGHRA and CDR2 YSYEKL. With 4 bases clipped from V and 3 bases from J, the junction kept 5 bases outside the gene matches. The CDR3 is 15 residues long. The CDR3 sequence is CASSPLGGYTGELFF. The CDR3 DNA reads TGCGCCAGCAGCCCATTGGGGGGGTACACCGGGGAGCTGTTTTTT.

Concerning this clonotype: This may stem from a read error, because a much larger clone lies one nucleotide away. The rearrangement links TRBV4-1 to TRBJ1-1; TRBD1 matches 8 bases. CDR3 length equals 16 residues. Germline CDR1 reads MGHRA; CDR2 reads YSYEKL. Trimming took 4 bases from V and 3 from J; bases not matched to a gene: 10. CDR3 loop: CASSPRQGPGDTEAFF. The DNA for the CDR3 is TGCGCCAGCAGCCCCCGACAGGGGCCTGGAGACACTGAAGCTTTCTTT.